This is a list of T cell receptor beta chains from one sample in a study of blood T cell repertoires in COVID-19. Some clones are missing from TCRdb's copy, which holds only in-frame ones; the method was immunoSEQ multiplex PCR. This table holds approximately 440,000 clones, 90% found once. The specimen was PBMCs or T cells enriched from blood (not recorded which). The receptors come from a man between 18 and 35 years old who had recovered from COVID-19. Each CDR3 is given with its conserved first and last residue. A D gene is named only where the DNA matches it firmly. The size entry is marked missing in some rows and otherwise reads once, few, many or a size class.

d_call | clone_size | j_call | v_call | cdr3_aa | cdr3_nt
TRBD1 | NA | TRBJ1-4 | TRBV11-3 | CASSRGQGGEKLFF | TGTGCCAGCAGCCGGGGACAGGGAGGTGAAAAACTGTTTTTT
NA | few | TRBJ1-6 | TRBV7-6 | CASSPYNQGSPLHF | TGTGCCAGCAGCCCCTATAACCAGGGGTCACCCCTCCACTTT
NA | NA | TRBJ2-7 | TRBV15 | CATSRDQKDSEQYF | TGTGCCACCAGCAGAGATCAGAAGGACAGCGAGCAGTACTTC
NA | NA | TRBJ1-4 | TRBV7-9 | CASSPSGFDNEKLFF | TGTGCCAGCAGCCCGTCGGGATTCGATAATGAAAAACTGTTTTTT
NA | NA | TRBJ1-5 | TRBV15 | CATSRVQAHNQPQHF | TGTGCCACCAGCAGAGTACAGGCCCATAATCAGCCCCAGCATTTT
NA | NA | TRBJ2-5 | TRBV11-2 | CASSFNRGGQETQYF | TGTGCCAGCAGCTTCAATCGAGGAGGCCAGGAGACCCAGTACTTC
NA | once | TRBJ1-2 | TRBV7-9 | CASSLALVSPNYGYTF | TGTGCCAGCAGCTTAGCGCTCGTGAGTCCTAACTATGGCTACACCTTC
TRBD1 | NA | TRBJ1-5 | TRBV15 | CATSRDLAAQGENQPQHF | TGTGCCACCAGCAGAGATCTGGCGGCCCAGGGGGAAAATCAGCCCCAGCATTTT
TRBD2 | NA | TRBJ2-5 | TRBV2 | CASSESRLARQETQYF | TGTGCCAGCAGTGAATCCCGACTAGCGAGACAAGAGACCCAGTACTTC
NA | NA | TRBJ2-7 | TRBV3-1/TRBV3-2 | CASSRGGYEQYF | TGTGCCAGCAGCCGAGGAGGCTACGAGCAGTACTTC
TRBD1 | few | TRBJ1-2 | TRBV6-2/TRBV6-3 | CASSYGTGSGYTF | TGTGCCAGCAGTTACGGGACAGGGTCCGGCTACACCTTC
NA | NA | TRBJ1-5 | TRBV28 | CASSPDSPDSLNQPQHF | TGTGCCAGCAGTCCAGACTCTCCCGACAGTCTTAATCAGCCCCAGCATTTT
NA | NA | TRBJ1-5 | TRBV18 | CASSFQEGFSQPQHF | TGTGCCAGCTCATTTCAGGAGGGTTTCAGTCAGCCCCAGCATTTT
NA | NA | TRBJ1-2 | TRBV6-1 | CASSERFYGYTF | TGTGCCAGCAGTGAGCGTTTCTATGGCTACACCTTC
NA | once | TRBJ1-4 | TRBV3-1/TRBV3-2 | CASSHRGGGKLFF | TGTGCCAGCAGCCATCGCGGGGGGGGAAAACTGTTTTTT
TRBD2 | NA | TRBJ2-1 | TRBV2 | CASRTGTSSYNEQFF | TGTGCCAGCAGAACCGGGACTAGCTCCTACAATGAGCAGTTCTTC